This TCR beta chain was recorded in a study of shared clonotypes between healthy human individuals. The wider study: Each donor's CD8 memory used one plate, CD8 naive two, each CD4 subset three.

Study observations and caveats: Among non-shared clonotypes, generation probabilities were lower than among those shared by all four donors. Blood was the only sampled material, and tissue repertoires likely differ.

On this clone itself: Antigen unknown.

V was clipped by 4 bases and J by 3 bases, with 9 bases between them. Germline values: CDR1 MNHNS, CDR2 SASEGT. This CDR3 is 13 amino acids long. Only in-frame clones appear in the TCRdb table, and some are missing; sequencing was by immunoSEQ multiplex PCR. The sample gives about 680,000 clones, around 78% of which show up once; around 2% is in the top ten. The TCR comes from a woman in her twenties or thirties in good health. This sequence joins TRBV6-1 and TRBJ1-1; no clear D gene. Source material: memory CD4+ T cells sorted from blood. The subset denotes: CD45RA-negative fraction. The CDR3 DNA is TGTGCCAGCAGTGTGAACAGATACACTGAAGCTTTCTTT. Encoded protein: CASSVNRYTEAFF.